The 6 T cell receptor beta chains below all came from one sample that was sequenced in a study of T-cell memory formation after mild COVID-19. TCRdb used MiXCR to reprocess the 5' RACE reads, holding one entry per CDR3 protein. The data hold under 600,000 distinct CDR3 sequences, with roughly a fifth observed a single time. Source material: PBMCs or a T cell subset sorted from them (not recorded which). These receptors all come from an adult woman who had mild COVID-19 (a few samples of this study predate the infection). Cell type and time point are not known.

This clonotype was observed a handful of times. This rearrangement joins TRBV30 to TRBJ1-1; TRBD1 matches 8 bases. Germline V gene data show CDR1 as GTSNPN and CDR2 as SVGIG (reference sequence). The V and J ends lost 2 bases and 7 bases, in that order; junction bases with no gene match: 9. The CDR3 is made up of 14 amino acids. The DNA of the CDR3 is TGTGCCTGGAGTCTAGGACAGGGAAGAATTGAAGCTTTCTTT. Residues: CAWSLGQGRIEAFF.

V gene TRBV6-2 or TRBV6-3 combines with J gene TRBJ2-3, with D uncertain. The CDR3 totals 14 residues. V lost 2 bases and J 5 bases, leaving 11 bases between the germline ends. Germline V gene sequence: CDR1 MNHEY, CDR2 SVGEGT. The CDR3 spells CASSYGLDGDTQYF. The DNA of the CDR3 is TGTGCCAGCAGTTACGGCCTGGATGGAGATACGCAGTATTTT.

The genes are TRBV7-8 and TRBJ1-1; D is undetermined. The V and J ends lost 6 bases and 2 bases respectively, with 10 bases between them. Germline V lookup: CDR1 SGHVS, CDR2 FQNEAQ. The CDR3 is 13 residues long. CDR3: CASRPNENTEAFF. The CDR3 DNA is TGTGCCAGCAGGCCGAATGAAAACACTGAAGCTTTCTTT.

The chain combines TRBV5-6 with TRBJ2-1; 10 bases match TRBD1. Germline CDR1 reads SGHDT; CDR2 reads YYEEEE. The CDR3 runs to 16 residues. V dropped 5 bases and J dropped 8; count of bases not matched to a gene: 13. CDR3 sequence reads: CASRPDRGHRGDEQFF. The CDR3 DNA follows: TGTGCCAGCAGACCAGACAGGGGGCATCGCGGGGATGAGCAGTTCTTC.

This clonotype was seen more than once but under ten times. The chain employs TRBV6-2 or TRBV6-3 and TRBJ1-5, with D possibly being TRBD1 (5 bases). Germline-derived CDR1 and CDR2 are MNHEY and SVGEGT. V was trimmed by 3 bases and J by 2 bases, leaving 17 bases between them. This CDR3 is 17 amino acids long. CDR3 amino acids: CASSYMPPPGRNQPQHF. CDR3 coding DNA: TGTGCCAGCAGTTATATGCCCCCGCCGGGGCGCAATCAGCCCCAGCATTTT.

V and J are TRBV20-1 and TRBJ1-1; D is unresolved. This CDR3 has 11 amino acids. CDR1 and CDR2 (germline): DFQATT, SNEGSKA (reference sequence). Trimming cost V 8 bases and J 1 base, with 8 bases left between them. The chain's CDR3 is CSTHPNTEAFF. DNA of the CDR3: TGCAGTACACACCCGAACACTGAAGCTTTCTTT.